This TCR beta chain was captured in a study of identical twins. TCRdb reprocessed the 5' RACE reads with MiXCR, giving one entry per CDR3 protein. The table includes hundreds of thousands of distinct CDR3 sequences, around 6.1% detected once. Germline V gene sequence: CDR1 MDHEN, CDR2 SYDVKM. The CDR3 runs to 13 residues. Trimming left V 3 bases short and J 8 bases short, with 13 bases between. This clonotype came up many times. The TCR was taken from a man aged 18 to 30 in good health. Sequenced input: naive T cells sorted from blood. The chain employs TRBV28 and TRBJ1-2; D possibly corresponds to TRBD1 (5 bases). Here the CDR3 DNA reads TGTGCCAGCAGTTTGACGGGGCTGTACGGCTACACCTTC. This gives the protein CASSLTGLYGYTF.